This T cell receptor beta chain was sequenced during a study of cytomegalovirus exposure and HLA in healthy donors. Regarding the study as a whole: Evidence from a later analysis indicated that most CMV-associated TCR beta chains looked HLA-restricted. More clonal expansion characterized HLA-associated TCR beta chains than equally common others in a later analysis. Because they were indistinguishable, some V segments, including TRBV6-2 and TRBV6-3, were excluded.

Deletions cut 6 bases from V and 1 base from J, with 9 bases between. Germline loops: CDR1 LNHDA, CDR2 SQIVND (reference sequence). The CDR3 has 14 residues. With respect to this clone: Its target is unknown.

Primers: 60 Vbeta forward and 13 Jbeta reverse. This table comes from immunoSEQ multiplex PCR, and its TCRdb copy is limited to in-frame clones, with some not included. This sample yields under 150,000 clones, of which around 79% are seen a single time; roughly 3% belongs to the top ten. This clonotype originated in a male donor in good health and CMV-seronegative. Source material: PBMCs. V is TRBV19 and J is TRBJ2-2; tentative D call: TRBD1 (6 bases). CDR3 region: CASRLTGNTGELFF. The CDR3 nucleotides read TGTGCCAGTAGGTTGACAGGGAACACCGGGGAGCTGTTTTTT.